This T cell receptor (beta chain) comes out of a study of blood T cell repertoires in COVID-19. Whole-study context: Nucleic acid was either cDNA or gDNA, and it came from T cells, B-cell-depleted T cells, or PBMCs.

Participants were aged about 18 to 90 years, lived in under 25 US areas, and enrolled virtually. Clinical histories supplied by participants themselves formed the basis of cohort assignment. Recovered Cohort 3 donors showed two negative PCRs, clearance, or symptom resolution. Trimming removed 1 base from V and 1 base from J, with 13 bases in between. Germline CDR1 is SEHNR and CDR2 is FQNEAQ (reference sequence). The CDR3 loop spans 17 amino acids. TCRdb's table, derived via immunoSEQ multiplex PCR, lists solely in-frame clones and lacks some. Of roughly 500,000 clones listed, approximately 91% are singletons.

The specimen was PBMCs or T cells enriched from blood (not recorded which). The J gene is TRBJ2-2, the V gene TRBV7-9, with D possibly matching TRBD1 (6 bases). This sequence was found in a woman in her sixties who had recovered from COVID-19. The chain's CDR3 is CASSLGDGQRNTGELFF. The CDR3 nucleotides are TGTGCCAGCAGCTTAGGGGACGGACAGAGGAACACCGGGGAGCTGTTTTTT.